This T cell receptor beta chain was obtained from a study of T cell responses to AZD1222 COVID-19 vaccine. General study points: Compared with day 0, the breadth and depth of the Spike-specific TCR repertoire rose significantly after two doses of AZD1222. White British donors predominated, females outnumbered males, and clonal diversity was possibly underestimated.

As concerns this clone: Its antigen is not known.

Only in-frame clones appear in the TCRdb table, and some are missing; sequencing was by immunoSEQ multiplex PCR. This sample carries 90,000 to 150,000 clones, under 95% of them seen once, and the ten largest clones take roughly 5.7%. This TCR was sampled from an adult in good health. The starting material was peripheral blood, obtained on day 0 of AZD1222 vaccination.

CDR3 amino acids: CASSLGTHEQYF. CDR3 nucleotides: TGTGCCAGCAGCTTGGGGACCCACGAGCAGTACTTC. This rearrangement joins TRBV5-6 to TRBJ2-7; D is ambiguous. Deletions cut 0 bases from V and 5 bases from J, with 6 bases between. The CDR3 consists of 12 residues. Germline CDR1 reads SGHDT; CDR2 reads YYEEEE.